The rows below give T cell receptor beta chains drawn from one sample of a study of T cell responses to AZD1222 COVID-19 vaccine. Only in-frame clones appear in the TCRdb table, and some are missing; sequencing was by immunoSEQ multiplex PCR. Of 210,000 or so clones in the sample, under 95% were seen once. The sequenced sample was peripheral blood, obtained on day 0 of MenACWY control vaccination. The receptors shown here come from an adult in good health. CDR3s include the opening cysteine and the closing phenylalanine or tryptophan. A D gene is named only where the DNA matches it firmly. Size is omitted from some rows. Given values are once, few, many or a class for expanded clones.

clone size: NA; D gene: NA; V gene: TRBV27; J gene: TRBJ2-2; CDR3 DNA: TGTGCCAGCTCCCACGAGGGCCTTACCGGGGAGCTGTTTTTT; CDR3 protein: CASSHEGLTGELFF
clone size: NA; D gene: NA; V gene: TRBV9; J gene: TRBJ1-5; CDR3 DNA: TGTGCCAGCAGCGTAGGTTCAGGGGCGAATCAGCCCCAGCATTTT; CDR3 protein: CASSVGSGANQPQHF
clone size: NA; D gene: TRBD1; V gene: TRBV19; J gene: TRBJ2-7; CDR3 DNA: TGTGCCAGTAGGACATCGTGGGACAGTTCCTACGAGCAGTACTTC; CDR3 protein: CASRTSWDSSYEQYF
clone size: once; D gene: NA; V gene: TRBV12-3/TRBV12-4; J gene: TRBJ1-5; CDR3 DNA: TGTGCCAGCAGTCTGGGACTCCCCCAGCCCCAGCATTTT; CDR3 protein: CASSLGLPQPQHF
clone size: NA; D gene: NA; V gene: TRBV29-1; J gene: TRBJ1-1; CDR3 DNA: TGCAGCGCCGCCGACCGGGGAGGGCCAAACACTGAAGCTTTCTTT; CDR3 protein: CSAADRGGPNTEAFF
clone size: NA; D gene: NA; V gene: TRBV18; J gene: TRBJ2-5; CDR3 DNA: TGTGCCAGCTCACGGGACAACCAAGAGACCCAGTACTTC; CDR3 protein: CASSRDNQETQYF
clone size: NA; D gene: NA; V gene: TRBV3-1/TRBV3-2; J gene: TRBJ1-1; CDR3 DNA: TGTGCCAGCAGCCACAGGGGAGGCACTGAAGCTTTCTTT; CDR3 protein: CASSHRGGTEAFF
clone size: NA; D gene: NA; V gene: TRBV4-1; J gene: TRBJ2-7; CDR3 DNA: TGCGCCAGCAGCCAAGTTACCTACTACGAGCAGTACTTC; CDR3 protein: CASSQVTYYEQYF
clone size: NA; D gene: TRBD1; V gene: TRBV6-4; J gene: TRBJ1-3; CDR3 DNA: TGTGCCAGCAGTGACCAAAACGTGGGGACAGGAGGGTTTGTTGGAAACACCATATATTTT; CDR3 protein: CASSDQNVGTGGFVGNTIYF
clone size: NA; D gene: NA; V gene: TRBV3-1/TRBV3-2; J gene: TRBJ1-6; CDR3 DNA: TGTGCCAGCAGCCAAGAGTCGTATAATTCACCCCTCCACTTT; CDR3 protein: CASSQESYNSPLHF
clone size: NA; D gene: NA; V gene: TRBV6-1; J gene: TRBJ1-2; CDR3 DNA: TGTGCCAGCAGTGAAGACGGGACACCATTCTATGGCTACACCTTC; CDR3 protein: CASSEDGTPFYGYTF
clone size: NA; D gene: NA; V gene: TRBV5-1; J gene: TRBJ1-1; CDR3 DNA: TGCGCCAGCCGGAAGGGTGACACTGAAGCTTTCTTT; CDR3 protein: CASRKGDTEAFF
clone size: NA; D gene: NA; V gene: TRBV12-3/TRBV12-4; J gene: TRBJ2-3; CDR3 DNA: TGTGCCAGCAGACAATACACAGATACGCAGTATTTT; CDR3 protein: CASRQYTDTQYF
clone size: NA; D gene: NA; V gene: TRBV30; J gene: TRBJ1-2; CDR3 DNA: TGTGCCTGGAGCCCCGTTGGGGTTACTAACTATGGCTACACCTTC; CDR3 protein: CAWSPVGVTNYGYTF
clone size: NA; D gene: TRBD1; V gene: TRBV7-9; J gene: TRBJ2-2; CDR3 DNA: TGTGCCAGCAGCTCCCGACAGGGTCACGGGGAGCTGTTTTTT; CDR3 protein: CASSSRQGHGELFF
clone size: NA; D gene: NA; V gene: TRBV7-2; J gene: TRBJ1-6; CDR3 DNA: TGTGCCAGCAGCCCGTCGACCGGCTCCTATAATTCACCCCTCCACTTT; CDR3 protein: CASSPSTGSYNSPLHF
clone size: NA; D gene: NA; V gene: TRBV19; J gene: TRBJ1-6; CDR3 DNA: TGTGCCAGTAGTATTGGAATCAAAAATTCACCCCTCCACTTT; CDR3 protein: CASSIGIKNSPLHF
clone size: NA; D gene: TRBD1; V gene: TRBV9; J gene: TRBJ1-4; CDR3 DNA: TGTGCCAGCAGCGTGGACAGGGGTGCAACTAATGAAAAACTGTTTTTT; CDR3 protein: CASSVDRGATNEKLFF
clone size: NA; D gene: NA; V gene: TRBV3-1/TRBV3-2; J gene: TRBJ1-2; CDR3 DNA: TGTGCCAGCAGCCAAGGTCCGGGCAGGGTTTCCTATGGCTACACCTTC; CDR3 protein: CASSQGPGRVSYGYTF
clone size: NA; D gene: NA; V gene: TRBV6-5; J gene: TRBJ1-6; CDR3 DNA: TGTGCCAGCAGTACTCAGAGCTCCTATAATTCACCCCTCCACTTT; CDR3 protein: CASSTQSSYNSPLHF
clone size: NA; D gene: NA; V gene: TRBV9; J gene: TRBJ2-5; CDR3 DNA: TGTGCCAGCAGCGTAGTAAAGCGAGAGACCCAGTACTTC; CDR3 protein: CASSVVKRETQYF
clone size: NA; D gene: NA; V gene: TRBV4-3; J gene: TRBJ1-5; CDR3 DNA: TGCGCCAGCAGCCACCGGTCGGGAAGCAATCAGCCCCAGCATTTT; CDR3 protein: CASSHRSGSNQPQHF
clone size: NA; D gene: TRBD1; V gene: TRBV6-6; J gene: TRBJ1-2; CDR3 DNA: TGTGCCAGCAGTTTTCCGCAGACAGGGAACTATGGCTACACCTTC; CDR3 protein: CASSFPQTGNYGYTF
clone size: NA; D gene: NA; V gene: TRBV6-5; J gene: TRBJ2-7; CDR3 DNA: TGTGCCAGCAGTTACAGGGACGAGCAGTACTTC; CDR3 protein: CASSYRDEQYF
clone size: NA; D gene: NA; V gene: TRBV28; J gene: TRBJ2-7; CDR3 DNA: TGTGCCAGCACACAATTAGACAGTTCCTACGAGCAGTACTTC; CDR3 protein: CASTQLDSSYEQYF
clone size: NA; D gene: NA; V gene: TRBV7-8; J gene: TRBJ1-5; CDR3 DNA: TGTGCCAGCAGCTTAGCGCAAGGGCAGCCCCAGCATTTT; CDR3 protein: CASSLAQGQPQHF
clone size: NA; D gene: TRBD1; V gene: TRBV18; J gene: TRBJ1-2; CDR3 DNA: TGTGCCAGCTCACCCACTAACAGGGGTGGCTATGGCTACACCTTC; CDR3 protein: CASSPTNRGGYGYTF
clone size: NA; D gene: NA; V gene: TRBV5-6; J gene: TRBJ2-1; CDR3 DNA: TGTGCCAGCAGCTTGGTAGCCCTGCGTGAGCAGTTCTTC; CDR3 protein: CASSLVALREQFF
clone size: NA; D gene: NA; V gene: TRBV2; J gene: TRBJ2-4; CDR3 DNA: TGTGCCAGCAGTGAAGCGCCCAGGGGAGGGAACATTCAGTACTTC; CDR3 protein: CASSEAPRGGNIQYF
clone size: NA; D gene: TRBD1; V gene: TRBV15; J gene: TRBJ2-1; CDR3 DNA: TGTGCCACCAGCAGTGCCGATTTGAGGGGGCGTCGGGAGCAGTTCTTC; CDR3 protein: CATSSADLRGRREQFF